This T cell receptor (beta chain) comes out of a study of blood T cell repertoires in COVID-19. About the research overall: The origin of the acute and convalescent COVID-19 samples was the United States, Italy and Spain.

With 7 bases removed from V and 0 bases from J, the gap between germline ends came to 4 bases. The CDR3 extends over 12 amino acids. As processed by the authors: Estimation of nucleated cell counts relied on the amplification of reference gene primers. Sequenced by immunoSEQ multiplex PCR; TCRdb stores in-frame clones only, minus some. The V and J calls and clone size come from that table; D and trimming were worked out from the DNA. Here the sample spans about 400,000 clones, roughly 91% being singletons. Residents of under 25 US areas, aged roughly 18 to 90 years, made up the participants. Researchers sorted participants into cohorts using their self-reported clinical history.

This TCR derives from a woman aged 25 to 39 who had recovered from COVID-19. Material for sequencing was PBMCs or T cells enriched from blood (not recorded which). The gene calls are TRBV12-3 or TRBV12-4 and TRBJ1-3; D unresolved. DNA of the CDR3: TGTGCCAGCACCTACTCTGGAAACACCATATATTTT. Its translation: CASTYSGNTIYF.